Following are 14 T cell receptor beta chains from one sample sequenced in a study of molecular identifiers for immune sequencing clone quantification. TCRdb called the PCR reads again in MiXCR, with one record for every CDR3 protein. The sample lists about 640,000 distinct CDR3 sequences; 15% to 20% were seen once. The sequencing sample was made of naive CD8+ T cells from blood, with Jurkat cell RNA spiked in. The sample's subset: FACS-sorted CD8+CD4-CCR7+CD45RA+ naive T cells. These receptors all stem from a human donor in good health. Some libraries in this study had Jurkat cell RNA spiked in.

Turning to this clonotype: This may be a read error, as it is one base from a much larger clone. V usage is TRBV6-6 and J usage is TRBJ1-1, with D maybe TRBD1 (6 bases). The CDR3 is made up of 11 amino acids. Deletions cut 7 bases from V and 10 bases from J, with 13 bases between. Germline V CDR1 and CDR2: MNHNY, SVGAGI (reference sequence). The CDR3 DNA sequence: TGTGCCAGCACAGAGGGGGGTGGAGCTTTCTTT. It codes for CASTEGGGAFF.

This clonotype has just a few counts. This chain connects TRBV9 to TRBJ2-7; 12 bases are a match to TRBD2. The germline CDR1 and CDR2 sequences are SGDLS and YYNGEE. The CDR3 sequence is 16 residues long. V gave up 4 bases and J gave up 4 bases; unmatched junction bases: 9. The CDR3 DNA sequence: TGTGCCAGCAGCTCCCGATGGACTAGCGGGATTTACGAGCAGTACTTC. It yields the protein CASSSRWTSGIYEQYF.

This clonotype occurred many times. This chain joins TRBV12-3 or TRBV12-4 and TRBJ2-1; 7 positions agree with TRBD1. The CDR3 has 15 amino acids. Germline trimming cut 5 bases from V and 9 bases from J; bases unmatched to any gene: 13. CDR3 loop: CASSPDVRTGGEQFF. The CDR3 coding sequence is TGTGCCAGCAGTCCGGATGTACGGACAGGCGGTGAGCAGTTCTTC.

The gene calls are TRBV19 and TRBJ2-1; 8 bases match TRBD2. V was clipped by 3 bases and J by 6 bases; unmatched bases: 10. This CDR3 is 16 amino acids long. CDR1 is LNHDA, CDR2 SQIVND, per germline (reference sequence). CDR3 DNA: TGTGCCAGTAGTATGGGACTAGGGGTAAAGGGCAATGAGCAGTTCTTC. Protein sequence: CASSMGLGVKGNEQFF.

In its sample, this clonotype was seen a few times. The rearrangement joins TRBV19 to TRBJ1-2; D might be TRBD1 (6 bases). Looked up from germline, CDR1 is LNHDA and CDR2 is SQIVND (reference sequence). V was pared by 6 bases and J by 8 bases, with 13 bases between. The CDR3 has 12 amino acids. Here the CDR3 DNA reads TGTGCCAGTAGCGGGGGGCCTCGGGGCTACACCTTC. It specifies CASSGGPRGYTF.

Only a few counts were recorded for this clonotype. The chain joins TRBV28 to TRBJ2-7; a possible D gene is TRBD2 (7 bases). The germline V gene has CDR1 MDHEN and CDR2 SYDVKM. The V end lost 2 bases, the J end lost 0 bases, and 14 bases lay between the germline ends. The CDR3 totals 16 residues. This CDR3 reads CASSLGGASDSYEQYF. DNA for the CDR3: TGTGCCAGCAGTTTAGGGGGGGCTAGCGACTCCTACGAGCAGTACTTC.

This clonotype was recorded at least ten times. The chain couples TRBV7-9 to TRBJ2-1; D uncertain. V lost 1 base, J lost 8 bases, and 15 bases lay in between. The CDR3 sequence is 15 residues long. Germline CDR1 and CDR2: SEHNR and FQNEAQ (reference sequence). The CDR3 DNA is TGTGCCAGCAGCTTAGGCCCCAGGAGTGGGGATGAGCAGTTCTTC. This codes for CASSLGPRSGDEQFF. The full variable domain, completed using reference TRBV7-9 and TRBJ2-1, is DTGVSQNPRHKITKRGQNVTFRCDPISEHNRLYWYRQTLGQGPEFLTYFQNEAQLEKSRLLSDRFSAERPKGSFSTLEIQRTEQGDSAMYLCASSLGPRSGDEQFFGPGTRLTVL.

This clonotype came up a few times. This chain connects TRBV2 to TRBJ1-1; unclear D gene. V was shortened by 3 bases and J by 6 bases, with 8 bases between the two germline ends. Germline V gene sequence: CDR1 SNHLY, CDR2 FYNNEI. The length of the CDR3 is 12 residues. CDR3 sequence: CASSDPAAEAFF. The CDR3 DNA follows: TGTGCCAGCAGTGACCCGGCCGCTGAAGCTTTCTTT.

This clonotype appeared many times. V and J are TRBV7-6 and TRBJ2-5; D unclear. The CDR3 sequence is 15 residues long. The germline V and J ends were trimmed by 1 base and 2 bases, with 11 bases remaining between them. The germline V gene encodes CDR1 SGHVS and CDR2 FNYEAQ. For the CDR3, the DNA is TGTGCCAGCAGCTTAGACCCACTCGAACAAGAGACCCAGTACTTC. As protein: CASSLDPLEQETQYF.

Note on this clonotype: A much bigger clone sits one base away, suggesting this may be a read error. The chain joins TRBV6-1 to TRBJ1-2, with unresolved D. CDR3 length equals 12 residues. CDR1 and CDR2 (germline): MNHNS, SASEGT. The V end was cut by 8 bases, the J end by 2 bases, with 9 bases between. CDR3 bases: TGTGCCAGCGAGGCGGAGAACTATGGCTACACCTTC. It specifies CASEAENYGYTF.

As for this clonotype: A read error may explain this, as a much larger clone is one base away. J is TRBJ2-7 and V is TRBV6-6; possibly TRBD2 for D (6 bases). Germline values: CDR1 MNHNY, CDR2 SVGAGI (reference sequence). The CDR3 totals 12 residues. For the CDR3, the DNA is TGTGCCAGCAGTTATTCGGAGGGCGAGCGGTACTTC. Translating it yields CASSYSEGERYF.

The CDR3 sequence: CASSLAQANSPLHF. For the CDR3, the DNA is TGTGCCAGCAGCTTAGCACAGGCAAATTCACCCCTCCACTTT. The J gene is TRBJ1-6, the V gene TRBV7-8; tentatively, D is TRBD1 (5 bases). Trimming cost V 0 bases and J 7 bases, with 7 bases left between them. This CDR3 is 14 amino acids long. Germline values: CDR1 SGHVS, CDR2 FQNEAQ.

About this clonotype itself: A much larger clone is a single base away; this may be a read error. The rearrangement uses TRBV27 and TRBJ2-7; D perhaps matches TRBD1 (8 bases). The CDR3 runs to 12 residues. CDR1 MNHEY and CDR2 SMNVEV come from the germline V gene (reference sequence). CDR3 nucleotide sequence: TGTGCCAGCACGGACAGGGACTACGTGCAGTACTTC. This gives the protein CASTDRDYVQYF.

A note on this clonotype: A much larger clone is a single base away; this may be a read error. The chain links TRBV30 to TRBJ2-7; either TRBD1 or TRBD2 may fit D (5 bases each). This CDR3 region has 13 residues. The germline CDR1 and CDR2 sequences are GTSNPN and SVGIG (reference sequence). This CDR3 is CARSDGGGYEQYF. Here the CDR3 DNA reads TGTGCCCGGAGCGACGGTGGGGGCTACGAGCAGTACTTC.